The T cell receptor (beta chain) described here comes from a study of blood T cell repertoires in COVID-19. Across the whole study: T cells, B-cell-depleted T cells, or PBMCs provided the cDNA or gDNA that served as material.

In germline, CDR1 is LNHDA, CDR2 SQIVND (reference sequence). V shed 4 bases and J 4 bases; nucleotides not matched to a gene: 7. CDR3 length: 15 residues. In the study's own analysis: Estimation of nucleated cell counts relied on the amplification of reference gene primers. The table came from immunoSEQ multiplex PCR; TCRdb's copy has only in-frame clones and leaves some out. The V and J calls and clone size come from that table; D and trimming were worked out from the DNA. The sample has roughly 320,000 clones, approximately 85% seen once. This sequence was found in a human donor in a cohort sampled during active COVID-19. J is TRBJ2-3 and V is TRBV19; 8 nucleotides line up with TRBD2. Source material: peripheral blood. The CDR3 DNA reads TGTGCCAGTAGTACGAGCGGGGGAGTTGCAGATACGCAGTATTTT. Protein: CASSTSGGVADTQYF. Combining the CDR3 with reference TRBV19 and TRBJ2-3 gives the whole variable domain DGGITQSPKYLFRKEGQNVTLSCEQNLNHDAMYWYRQDPGQGLRLIYYSQIVNDFQKGDIAEGYSVSREKKESFPLTVTSAQKNPTAFYLCASSTSGGVADTQYFGPGTRLTVL.